A selection of T cell receptor beta chains follows, all from one sample in a study of blood T cells in healthy people across ages. One entry per CDR3 protein results from TCRdb running MiXCR on the 5' RACE reads. The data contain approximately 1,000,000 distinct CDR3 sequences, around two fifths of them singletons. Specimen: blood. These receptor sequences come from a man between 18 and 35 years old in good health. Both conserved end residues are part of each CDR3. A D gene is named only where the DNA matches it firmly. Rows give clone size only sometimes, using once, few, many, or a class for an expanded clone.

v_call: TRBV20-1
clone_size: -
d_call: -
j_call: TRBJ2-7
cdr3_nt: TGCAGTGCTAGTTATGCACCGTCCACCTACGAGCAGTACTTC
cdr3_aa: CSASYAPSTYEQYF

v_call: TRBV20-1
clone_size: -
d_call: -
j_call: TRBJ1-2
cdr3_nt: TGCAGTGCTAACCCCCTGGGGCTTGACTCTGGCTACACCTTC
cdr3_aa: CSANPLGLDSGYTF

v_call: TRBV14
clone_size: few
d_call: TRBD1
j_call: TRBJ1-6
cdr3_nt: TGTGCCAGCAGCCAGACCGACAGGGGCCATTCACCCCTCCACTTT
cdr3_aa: CASSQTDRGHSPLHF

v_call: TRBV6-5
clone_size: -
d_call: TRBD1
j_call: TRBJ1-1
cdr3_nt: TGTGCCAGCAGTCGGAAACCCGGGACAGGGAACACTGAAGCTTTCTTT
cdr3_aa: CASSRKPGTGNTEAFF

v_call: TRBV13
clone_size: once
d_call: -
j_call: TRBJ1-2
cdr3_nt: TGTGCCAGCAGCTTAGGGGGGGGAAGCGGAAACTATGGCTACACCTTC
cdr3_aa: CASSLGGGSGNYGYTF

v_call: TRBV12-3/TRBV12-4
clone_size: -
d_call: -
j_call: TRBJ2-1
cdr3_nt: TGTGCCAGCAGAAATTCCGGACTTGCTACGGAGACCCAGTTCTTC
cdr3_aa: CASRNSGLATETQFF

v_call: TRBV30
clone_size: -
d_call: -
j_call: TRBJ1-1
cdr3_nt: TGTGCCTGGAGTGCTGGTATGAACACTGAAGCTTTCTTT
cdr3_aa: CAWSAGMNTEAFF

v_call: TRBV29-1
clone_size: few
d_call: TRBD1
j_call: TRBJ1-1
cdr3_nt: TGCAGCGTTGAGCGACAGGGGGACTCCCGGGAAACTGAAGCTTTCTTT
cdr3_aa: CSVERQGDSRETEAFF

v_call: TRBV7-2
clone_size: -
d_call: TRBD1
j_call: TRBJ2-1
cdr3_nt: TGTGCCAGCAGCTTGAAAACCGGGACAGTATACAATGAGCAGTTCTTC
cdr3_aa: CASSLKTGTVYNEQFF

v_call: TRBV2
clone_size: few
d_call: TRBD1
j_call: TRBJ1-2
cdr3_nt: TGTGCCAGCAGTAGGGACAGGGAAGCTAACTATGGCTACACCTTC
cdr3_aa: CASSRDREANYGYTF

v_call: TRBV4-1
clone_size: few
d_call: -
j_call: TRBJ1-2
cdr3_nt: TGCGCCAGCAGCCAAGAATCGACCCGGACAACGAACTATGGCTACACCTTC
cdr3_aa: CASSQESTRTTNYGYTF

v_call: TRBV29-1
clone_size: -
d_call: -
j_call: TRBJ2-2
cdr3_nt: TGCAGCGTTGAAGGGCGGAACACCGGGGAGCTGTTTTTT
cdr3_aa: CSVEGRNTGELFF

v_call: TRBV20-1
clone_size: few
d_call: -
j_call: TRBJ2-6
cdr3_nt: TGCAGTGCTAGAGATCGGAACGGGTCTGGGGCCAACGTCCTGACTTTC
cdr3_aa: CSARDRNGSGANVLTF

v_call: TRBV27
clone_size: -
d_call: -
j_call: TRBJ2-6
cdr3_nt: TGTGCCAGCAGTTTATCGGCAAGGTCTGGGGCCAACGCCCTGACTTTC
cdr3_aa: CASSLSARSGANALTF

v_call: TRBV2
clone_size: -
d_call: -
j_call: TRBJ1-4
cdr3_nt: TGTGCCAGCAGTGGGCAGAAGGTGGAACTGTTTTTT
cdr3_aa: CASSGQKVELFF

v_call: TRBV13
clone_size: few
d_call: TRBD1
j_call: TRBJ2-2
cdr3_nt: TGTGCCAGCAGCGCAACCGGGACAGGGACTGCTGGGCTGTTTTTT
cdr3_aa: CASSATGTGTAGLFF

v_call: TRBV25-1
clone_size: few
d_call: -
j_call: TRBJ2-2
cdr3_nt: TGTGCCAGTCTCCGGGTGGACACCGGGGAGCTGTTTTTT
cdr3_aa: CASLRVDTGELFF

v_call: TRBV3-1
clone_size: -
d_call: TRBD2
j_call: TRBJ2-7
cdr3_nt: TGTGCCAGCAGCCAAGTGGGGTCCGGCGGGGGACTTTTCTACGAGCAGTACTTC
cdr3_aa: CASSQVGSGGGLFYEQYF